A single sample is the source of the 15 T cell receptor beta chains below, sequenced in a study of cytomegalovirus exposure and HLA in healthy donors. The study ran its PCR with 60 Vbeta and 13 Jbeta primers. The table came from immunoSEQ multiplex PCR; TCRdb's copy has only in-frame clones and leaves some out. The sample holds some 270,000 clones, approximately 91% seen once. Sample: PBMCs. The receptors stem from a girl aged 2-15 years in good health and CMV-seronegative.

This clone was observed a few times. V is TRBV6-5 and J is TRBJ1-1; D perhaps matches TRBD1 (5 bases). CDR3 length equals 16 residues. V lost 0 bases and J lost 1, with 12 bases in between. The germline V gene encodes CDR1 MNHEY and CDR2 SVGAGI. The CDR3 loop is CASSYSFAGPNTEAFF. In nucleotides, the CDR3 is TGTGCCAGCAGTTACTCATTTGCAGGGCCGAACACTGAAGCTTTCTTT.

This sequence joins TRBV6-1 and TRBJ2-1; 9 nucleotides match TRBD2. The trim removed 8 bases at V and 8 bases at J, leaving 7 bases unmatched. The CDR3 extends over 13 amino acids. Germline CDR1 MNHNS, CDR2 SASEGT. CDR3 amino acids: CASGGGGGYEQFF. The CDR3 nucleotides are TGTGCCAGCGGGGGCGGGGGGGGGTATGAGCAGTTCTTC.

The DNA of the CDR3 is TGTGCCAGCAGTAATGAGGGTAATCAGCCCCAGCATTTT. Amino acid sequence: CASSNEGNQPQHF. The chain combines TRBV2 with TRBJ1-5; no firm D call. The V gene's germline CDR1 is SNHLY and CDR2 FYNNEI. This CDR3 spans 13 amino acids. Trimming took off 5 bases at V and 4 bases at J, with 9 bases between the two ends.

This chain joins TRBV6-5 and TRBJ2-5; 9 nucleotides match TRBD2. Germline CDR1 and CDR2: MNHEY and SVGAGI. The CDR3 consists of 15 residues. V shed 6 bases, J shed 7 bases, and the junction held 12 bases outside the gene matches. The CDR3: CASSSDSRGGGTQYF. The CDR3 DNA reads TGTGCCAGCAGCTCCGACTCCCGCGGGGGGGGGACCCAGTACTTC.

This chain links TRBV27 with TRBJ2-3; D may be TRBD1 (5 bases). The CDR3 has 18 amino acids. The ends were cut back, 4 bases at V and 1 base at J, with 21 bases in the middle. Germline lookup yields CDR1 MNHEY and CDR2 SMNVEV (reference sequence). The CDR3 bases are TGTGCCAGCAGTTCTAAACTGACAGAGCCTGAGGGCACAGATACGCAGTATTTT. It codes for CASSSKLTEPEGTDTQYF.

CDR3 coding DNA: TGTGCTAGTGACGCCGGAAATAGCGATGGCTACACCTTC. It specifies CASDAGNSDGYTF. This chain uses TRBV12-5 with TRBJ1-2, with D uncertain. The CDR3 runs to 13 residues. Germline V gene lookup returns CDR1 LGHNT and CDR2 FRNRAP. The V end was cut by 7 bases, the J end by 6 bases, with 15 bases between.

This clone came up once. V usage is TRBV28 and J usage is TRBJ1-5; no firm D call. Germline loops: CDR1 MDHEN, CDR2 SYDVKM. The CDR3 is 14 residues long. V lost 5 bases to trimming and J lost 0 bases, with 8 bases between them. CDR3 amino acids: CASSAEYSNQPQHF. CDR3 coding DNA: TGTGCCAGCAGTGCAGAATATAGCAATCAGCCCCAGCATTTT.

V usage is TRBV28 and J usage is TRBJ2-7; 9 bases match TRBD1. CDR3 length: 13 residues. Germline V gene data show CDR1 as MDHEN and CDR2 as SYDVKM. The ends lost 10 bases at V and 4 bases at J; junction bases unmatched: 8. The CDR3 protein is CATAQGAVYEQYF. CDR3 sequence (DNA): TGTGCCACCGCACAGGGGGCGGTATACGAGCAGTACTTC.

The chain couples TRBV6-1 to TRBJ1-5; D gene unclear. Germline V CDR1 and CDR2: MNHNS, SASEGT. This CDR3 is 11 amino acids long. The V and J ends lost 3 bases and 8 bases respectively, with 5 bases between them. The CDR3 region is CASSDLEPQHF. The CDR3 DNA follows: TGTGCCAGCAGTGATCTTGAGCCCCAGCATTTT.

V usage is TRBV30 and J usage is TRBJ1-2, with no clear D. Trimming pared 4 bases from V and 1 base from J, leaving 10 bases between. Germline lookup yields CDR1 GTSNPN and CDR2 SVGIG (reference sequence). The CDR3 consists of 13 residues. The CDR3 DNA follows: TGTGCCTGGACGGGCGGGGATAACTATGGCTACACCTTC. Translated, it gives CAWTGGDNYGYTF. The full variable domain, with the rest looked up from reference TRBV30 and TRBJ1-2, is SQTIHQWPATLVQPVGSPLSLECTVEGTSNPNLYWYRQAAGRGLQLLFYSVGIGQISSEVPQNLSASRPQDRQFILSSKKLLLSDSGFYLCAWTGGDNYGYTFGSGTRLTVV.

This clone was recorded once. The CDR3 reads CASSRLAGSGYQETQYF. CDR3 DNA: TGTGCCAGCTCGCGACTAGCGGGGAGCGGGTACCAAGAGACCCAGTACTTC. The V call is TRBV18, the J call TRBJ2-5, with 11 nucleotides matching TRBD2. Germline V gene lookup returns CDR1 KGHSH and CDR2 LQKENI. CDR3 length equals 17 residues. The V segment lost 6 bases and the J segment 0 bases; nucleotides outside the gene matches: 9.

The rearrangement links TRBV28 to TRBJ1-2, with D hard to call. The CDR3 is 13 residues long. From germline, CDR1 is MDHEN and CDR2 SYDVKM. Trimming stripped 7 bases from V and 4 bases from J, with 13 bases between. The CDR3 spells CASTPPGGYGYTF. The CDR3 DNA reads as TGTGCCAGCACCCCACCCGGCGGCTATGGCTACACCTTC.

The chain is built from TRBV5-1 and TRBJ2-1, with D unresolved. The CDR3 is made up of 12 amino acids. The germline V and J ends were trimmed by 0 bases and 8 bases, with 6 bases remaining between them. Germline V lookup: CDR1 SGHRS, CDR2 YFSETQ. The CDR3 protein is CASSLELDEQFF. CDR3 nucleotides: TGCGCCAGCAGCTTGGAGCTGGATGAGCAGTTCTTC.

V gene TRBV10-2 combines with J gene TRBJ1-6; D gene unclear. The germline gives CDR1 WSHSY, CDR2 SAAADI. The length of the CDR3 is 17 residues. Between the trimmed V and J ends, which lost 4 bases and 0 bases, there was a span of 13 bases. This CDR3 reads CASSGNYGSSYNSPLHF. Here the CDR3 DNA reads TGCGCCAGCAGTGGCAACTATGGAAGCTCCTATAATTCACCCCTCCACTTT.

The CDR3 loop is CSVGGFEETQYF. In nucleotides, the CDR3 is TGCAGCGTTGGAGGGTTTGAGGAGACCCAGTACTTC. The chain joins TRBV29-1 to TRBJ2-5; D is possibly TRBD2 (5 bases). The V end was cut by 4 bases, the J end by 5 bases, with 11 bases between. The V gene's germline CDR1 is SQVTM and CDR2 ANQGSEA. The CDR3 spans 12 residues.